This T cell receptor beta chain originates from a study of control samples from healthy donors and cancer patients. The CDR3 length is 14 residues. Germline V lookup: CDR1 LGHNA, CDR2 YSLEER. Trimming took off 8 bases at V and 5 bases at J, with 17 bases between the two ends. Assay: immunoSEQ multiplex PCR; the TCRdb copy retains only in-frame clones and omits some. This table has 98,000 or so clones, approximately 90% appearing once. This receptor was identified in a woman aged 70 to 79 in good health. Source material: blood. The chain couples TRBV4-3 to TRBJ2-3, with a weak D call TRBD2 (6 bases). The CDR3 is CASPQCREQDTQYF. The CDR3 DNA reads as TGCGCCAGCCCCCAGTGTCGGGAGCAAGATACGCAGTATTTT.